The clone carrying this T cell receptor (beta chain) was counted only a few times. The antigen is not known. The sample originates from a study of T cell responses to AZD1222 COVID-19 vaccine. Regarding the study as a whole: The donor cohort was predominantly white British with a female majority, and clonal diversity may have been underestimated.

Data came from immunoSEQ multiplex PCR; TCRdb stores just in-frame clones and leaves some out. This table holds around 160,000 clones, about 92% found once. Second doses at about 4 or about 12 weeks were pooled. The V end was cut by 3 bases, the J end by 4 bases, with 9 bases between. The length of the CDR3 is 13 residues. Germline assignment: CDR1 SGHAT and CDR2 FQNNGV. This sequence was found in an adult who received the AZD1222 COVID-19 vaccine. V and J are TRBV11-2 and TRBJ2-5; D is perhaps TRBD2 (5 bases). The sample was peripheral blood, taken 28 days after the second AZD1222 dose. CDR3 protein: CASSFNGGETQYF. The CDR3 DNA reads as TGTGCCAGCAGCTTCAACGGAGGAGAGACCCAGTACTTC. Variable domain in full (rest from reference TRBV11-2 and TRBJ2-5): EAGVAQSPRYKIIEKRQSVAFWCNPISGHATLYWYQQILGQGPKLLIQFQNNGVVDDSQLPKDRFSAERLKGVDSTLKIQPAKLEDSAVYLCASSFNGGETQYFGPGTRLLVL.